This T cell receptor (beta chain) was documented in a study of vaccination effects on CD4 cells after COVID-19. Overall study: It was a median of 72 days after the second dose that post-vaccine samples were obtained. General study points: The study had few convalescent patients and no early post-infection timepoints. From healthy vaccinees, only 1 of 255 vaccine-induced clones also reacted to common cold coronaviruses.

About this clone itself: What it recognizes is unknown.

The CDR3 loop spans 11 amino acids. Germline lookup yields CDR1 SGHNT and CDR2 YENEEA. V was pared by 6 bases and J by 4 bases, with 3 bases between. Assay: immunoSEQ multiplex PCR; the TCRdb copy retains only in-frame clones and omits some. The sample holds about 73,000 clones, over 65% seen once. Culture proceeded for 10 days, and CD4+ T cells were then isolated. The participants, recipients of two vaccine doses, got either BNT162b2 or mRNA-1273. Cells had half their medium changed to IL-2 medium on days 3 and 7. This receptor was obtained from a human donor who received a COVID-19 vaccine. Here the sequenced sample was CD4+ T cells from PBMCs cultured without peptide, taken after COVID-19 vaccination. The V and J genes are TRBV11-3 and TRBJ2-2, with unresolved D. CDR3 amino acids: CASRSTGELFF. In DNA form, the CDR3 reads TGTGCCAGCAGGTCCACCGGGGAGCTGTTTTTT.